Listed below are T cell receptor beta chains from one sample, sequenced in a study of T cell responses to AZD1222 COVID-19 vaccine. Sequenced by immunoSEQ multiplex PCR; TCRdb stores in-frame clones only, minus some. The sample includes approximately 140,000 clones, about 94% of them seen just once. The sequencing used peripheral blood, collected on day 0 of AZD1222 vaccination. The receptor source for this set is an adult in good health. The conserved cysteine and the conserved F or W are not part of the CDR3 here. A D gene is named only where the DNA matches it firmly.

d_call | j_call | v_call | cdr3_aa
. | TRBJ1-5 | TRBV6-5 | ASSPYRDQPQH
. | TRBJ2-5 | TRBV30 | AWSGETQY
. | TRBJ1-2 | TRBV9 | ASSSDGGYGYT
TRBD1 | TRBJ1-1 | TRBV29-1 | SVLGQGPEAF
. | TRBJ2-1 | TRBV11-2 | ASSLDTYGRSSYNEQF
. | TRBJ1-3 | TRBV7-9 | ASSPRDQNTIY
. | TRBJ2-7 | TRBV11-1 | ASSLKGTFVDEQY
TRBD2 | TRBJ2-1 | TRBV19 | ASSTGLAYEQF
. | TRBJ1-1 | TRBV9 | ASSVGGTEAF
TRBD1 | TRBJ1-2 | TRBV7-3 | ASRDGQGGGYT
TRBD2 | TRBJ2-1 | TRBV7-3 | ASSRGGPNNNEQF
. | TRBJ2-7 | TRBV4-3 | ASSQDAGNYEQY
. | TRBJ1-1 | TRBV7-9 | ASSPSLNTEAF
TRBD1 | TRBJ2-7 | TRBV12-3/TRBV12-4 | ASSATGFGEQY
. | TRBJ2-2 | TRBV19 | ASSRDFYTGELF
. | TRBJ2-1 | TRBV6-5 | ASRMQGRQF
. | TRBJ1-1 | TRBV30 | AWNPTELGQARNTEAF
. | TRBJ1-1 | TRBV28 | ASSLLVPDTEAF
. | TRBJ1-2 | TRBV13 | ASSLGSKGYGYT
. | TRBJ2-7 | TRBV20-1 | SASTTNYYEQY
. | TRBJ2-1 | TRBV18 | ASSPPRARVNEQF
TRBD2 | TRBJ2-3 | TRBV19 | ASRLTSSTDTQY
. | TRBJ1-3 | TRBV7-8 | ASSLEGLGGVLSGNTIY
. | TRBJ2-1 | TRBV5-1 | ASSLLNGGNNEQF
. | TRBJ1-2 | TRBV5-1 | ASSLVTMNYGYT
. | TRBJ2-1 | TRBV10-3 | AIQIGTNPYNEQF
. | TRBJ1-3 | TRBV9 | ASSPLMLAGNTIY
. | TRBJ2-4 | TRBV19 | ASSAEGTIAKNIQY
TRBD1 | TRBJ1-6 | TRBV25-1 | ASSVGQGVHSPLH
. | TRBJ2-3 | TRBV6-4 | ASSVLQGFTDTQY
TRBD1 | TRBJ1-2 | TRBV11-1 | ASSRQGRDGYT
. | TRBJ2-7 | TRBV6-1 | ASSEAWGARTYEQY
. | TRBJ2-5 | TRBV30 | AWSPPKGGSKQETQY
TRBD1 | TRBJ1-4 | TRBV5-1 | ASSLRGGGDEKLF
. | TRBJ1-1 | TRBV7-2 | ASSPDAQGHVNTEAF
. | TRBJ1-6 | TRBV7-9 | ASSSRGGQISPLH
. | TRBJ1-3 | TRBV20-1 | SASSLEAGNTIY
. | TRBJ1-1 | TRBV10-3 | AISDPFGGSTEAF